This is a list of T cell receptor beta chains from one sample in a study of metastatic and nonmetastatic thyroid tumors. With MiXCR, TCRdb reprocessed the PCR reads. The sample carries about 15,000 clones, 20% to 30% recorded once. Sequencing was done on a sample of tumor tissue. These receptors all come from a female donor with papillary thyroid cancer or a benign thyroid nodule (not recorded which). Some clones in this sample may be carry-over from other donors' samples. Both conserved end residues are part of each CDR3. The D gene is left open where the match is weak. Clone size is shown for a subset of rows, as once, few, many or a class of expanded clone.

>TRBJ2-3|few|TRBD2|TRBV6-4
CASSVLAGWPDTQYF
TGTGCCAGCAGTGTACTAGCGGGATGGCCAGATACGCAGTATTTT
>TRBJ2-1|many|.|TRBV24-1
CATSDYRLTYNEQFF
TGTGCCACCAGTGATTACAGACTCACCTACAATGAGCAGTTCTTC
>TRBJ2-7|.|.|TRBV19
CASSGPVRGYEQYF
TGTGCCAGTAGTGGACCGGTACGGGGGTACGAGCAGTACTTC
>TRBJ1-2|few|.|TRBV2
CASSPTQGRGYTF
TGTGCCAGCAGCCCAACTCAGGGTCGTGGCTACACCTTC
>TRBJ2-1|.|TRBD2|TRBV20-1
CSAPSGSYYNEQFF
TGCAGTGCTCCAAGCGGGAGTTACTACAATGAGCAGTTCTTC
>TRBJ1-2|few|TRBD1|TRBV20-1
CSARARGLGGYTF
TGCAGTGCTAGAGCCAGGGGGCTTGGTGGCTACACCTTC
>TRBJ2-1|.|.|TRBV18
CASSPTQAYNEQFF
TGTGCCAGCTCACCCACGCAAGCCTACAATGAGCAGTTCTTC
>TRBJ2-1|many|.|TRBV6-1
CASSERGGGTYNEQFF
TGTGCCAGCAGTGAAAGAGGAGGGGGAACCTACAATGAGCAGTTCTTC
>TRBJ2-7|few|.|TRBV6-6
CASSYFGWEVNYEQYF
TGTGCCAGCAGTTATTTTGGGTGGGAGGTAAACTACGAGCAGTACTTC
>TRBJ2-1|many|TRBD1|TRBV11-2
CASSFDRGPFNEQFF
TGTGCCAGCAGCTTCGACAGGGGGCCTTTCAATGAGCAGTTCTTC
>TRBJ2-7|medium-sized|.|TRBV28
CASSSRVGVGTYEQYF
TGTGCCAGCAGTTCACGCGTCGGGGTGGGGACCTACGAGCAGTACTTC
>TRBJ2-3|medium-sized|TRBD2|TRBV6-4
CASSDGTSGTDTQYF
TGTGCCAGCAGTGACGGGACTAGCGGCACAGATACGCAGTATTTT
>TRBJ1-5|.|.|TRBV5-6
CASSTRGRLSNQPQHF
TGTGCCAGCAGCACCCGGGGGCGCTTGAGCAATCAGCCCCAGCATTTT
>TRBJ2-2|medium-sized|TRBD2|TRBV6-2/TRBV6-3
CASSSGLAVGELFF
TGTGCCAGCAGTTCAGGACTAGCGGTCGGGGAGCTGTTTTTT
>TRBJ1-1|.|.|TRBV20-1
CSSREPGLNTEAFF
TGCAGTTCCCGTGAGCCGGGCCTGAACACTGAAGCTTTCTTT
>TRBJ2-5|few|.|TRBV19
CASSTGTSGTQYF
TGTGCCAGTAGTACCGGGACTTCGGGGACCCAGTACTTC
>TRBJ1-1|few|.|TRBV4-1
CASSLGLNTEAFF
TGCGCCAGCAGCCTTGGACTGAACACTGAAGCTTTCTTT
>TRBJ1-5|medium-sized|TRBD1|TRBV4-2
CASSQAPTGGFSNQPQHF
TGTGCCAGCAGCCAAGCCCCGACAGGGGGCTTCAGCAATCAGCCCCAGCATTTT
>TRBJ2-7|many|.|TRBV20-1
CSAIRPQHYEQYF
TGCAGTGCTATCCGCCCTCAGCACTACGAGCAGTACTTC
>TRBJ1-4|.|.|TRBV7-8
CASSSYGTWDEKLFF
TGTGCCAGCAGCTCTTATGGGACCTGGGATGAAAAACTGTTTTTT
>TRBJ1-1|many|TRBD1|TRBV6-1
CASSERTTGQGKNTEAFF
TGTGCCAGCAGTGAACGGACCACGGGACAGGGGAAAAACACTGAAGCTTTCTTT
>TRBJ2-5|medium-sized|TRBD1|TRBV19
CASSPGAGTGETQYF
TGTGCCAGTAGTCCGGGCGCCGGGACAGGGGAGACCCAGTACTTC
>TRBJ2-5|.|TRBD1|TRBV6-1
CASSGPRGLGETQYF
TGTGCCAGCAGTGGACCCAGGGGGCTAGGAGAGACCCAGTACTTC
>TRBJ2-7|medium-sized|.|TRBV4-2
CASSQDPGTTEQYF
TGTGCCAGCAGCCAAGATCCAGGCACAACCGAGCAGTACTTC
>TRBJ2-3|.|.|TRBV5-1
CASSLGTGTDTQYF
TGCGCCAGCAGCTTGGGGACAGGCACAGATACGCAGTATTTT
>TRBJ1-2|.|.|TRBV6-2/TRBV6-3
CASSSPPNYGYTF
TGTGCCAGCAGTTCCCCACCTAACTATGGCTACACCTTC